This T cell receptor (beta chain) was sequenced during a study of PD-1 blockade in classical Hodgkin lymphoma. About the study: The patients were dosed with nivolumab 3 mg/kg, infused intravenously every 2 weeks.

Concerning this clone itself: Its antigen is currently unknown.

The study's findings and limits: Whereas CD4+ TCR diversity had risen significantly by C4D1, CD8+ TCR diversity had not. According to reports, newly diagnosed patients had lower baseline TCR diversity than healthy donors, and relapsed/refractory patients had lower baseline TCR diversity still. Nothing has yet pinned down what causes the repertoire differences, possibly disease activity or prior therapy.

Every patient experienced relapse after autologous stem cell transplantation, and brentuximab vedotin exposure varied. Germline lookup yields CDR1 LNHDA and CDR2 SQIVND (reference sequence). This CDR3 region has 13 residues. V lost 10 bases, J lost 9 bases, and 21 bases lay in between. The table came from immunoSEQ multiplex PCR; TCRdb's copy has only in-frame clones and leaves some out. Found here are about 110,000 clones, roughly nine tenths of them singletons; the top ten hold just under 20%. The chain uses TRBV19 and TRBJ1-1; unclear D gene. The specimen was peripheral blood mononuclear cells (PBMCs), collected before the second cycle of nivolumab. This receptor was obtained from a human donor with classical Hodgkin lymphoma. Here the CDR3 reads CATHSLDITQAFF. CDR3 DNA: TGTGCCACTCACTCTCTCGACATCACCCAAGCTTTCTTT. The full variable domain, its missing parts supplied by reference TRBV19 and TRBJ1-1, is DGGITQSPKYLFRKEGQNVTLSCEQNLNHDAMYWYRQDPGQGLRLIYYSQIVNDFQKGDIAEGYSVSREKKESFPLTVTSAQKNPTAFYLCATHSLDITQAFFGQGTRLTVV.